The present T cell receptor (beta chain) was sequenced within a study of control samples from healthy donors and cancer patients. TCRdb's table, derived via immunoSEQ multiplex PCR, lists solely in-frame clones and lacks some. The sample records about 160,000 clones, 96% being singletons. Sample: blood. The sequence was obtained from a woman in her 30s in good health.

The CDR3 DNA reads as TGTGCCAGCAGTTTGTTCGCAGCAGATACGCAGTATTTT. Amino acid sequence: CASSLFAADTQYF. The chain recombines TRBV28 with TRBJ2-3; no reliable D call. The germline V gene encodes CDR1 MDHEN and CDR2 SYDVKM. The CDR3 totals 13 residues. Trimming took off 3 bases at V and 4 bases at J, with 8 bases between the two ends.